The source of this TCR beta chain is a study of graft-versus-host responses after intestinal transplantation. Findings and limits, study-wide: Among circulating GvH clones, peak levels were associated with early post-transplant declines in HvG clones.

Time point described: postoperative day 105 after intestinal transplantation (dayNNNN = postoperative day). Lymphocytes from graft epithelium and lamina propria were isolated. Sequencing used immunoSEQ multiplex PCR; TCRdb keeps in-frame clones, though not all of them. The sample consists of thousands of clones, under 90% of them appearing once. This clone appeared once. The antigen remains unidentified. The CDR3 spans 15 residues. Germline CDR1 SGDLS, CDR2 YYNGEE. The junction had 3 bases not matched to a gene; V was cut back by 2 bases and J by 2 bases. This sequence was found in a human patient who received an intestinal transplant, so some T cells may come from the graft donor. The gene calls are TRBV9 and TRBJ2-7; TRBD2 matches at 11 bases. Source: ileum tissue, taken 105 days after intestinal transplantation. The CDR3 DNA is TGTGCCAGCAGCGTGCCGGGACTAGCGGCCTACGAGCAGTACTTC. It encodes CASSVPGLAAYEQYF.